These 25 T cell receptor beta chains originate from one sample sequenced in a study of T-cell reconstitution after alpha-beta-depleted transplantation in children. Using unique molecular identifiers, the investigators prepared the TCRbeta library. TCRdb independently ran MiXCR on the PCR reads; one entry per CDR3 protein. There are hundreds of thousands of distinct CDR3 sequences in the sample; 16% occur only once, and approximately 1% lies in the top ten. This sample comprised PBMCs from the stem cell graft donor, obtained from the stem cell graft. The receptors come from a human donor who donated a stem cell graft to a child with acute myeloid leukemia.

The V call is TRBV4-3, the J call TRBJ2-1, with 11 nucleotides matching TRBD2. The V gene end was trimmed by 0 bases and the J gene end by 5 bases; junction bases not matched to a gene: 9. In germline, CDR1 is LGHNA, CDR2 YSLEER. The CDR3 contains 18 residues. CDR3 residues: CASSQDMRLAGRDNEQFF. CDR3 in DNA: TGCGCCAGCAGCCAAGACATGCGACTAGCGGGGCGAGACAATGAGCAGTTCTTC.

The chain couples TRBV29-1 to TRBJ2-1; no clear D. Germline lookup yields CDR1 SQVTM and CDR2 ANQGSEA. V lost 1 base, J lost 0 bases, and 7 bases lay in between. The CDR3 sequence is 14 residues long. The CDR3 here is CSVEGWSSYNEQFF. CDR3 DNA: TGCAGCGTTGAAGGGTGGAGCTCCTACAATGAGCAGTTCTTC.

On this clonotype itself: A read error may be the cause here, since a much bigger clone is one base away. No conserved phenylalanine or tryptophan is present at the end of the CDR3, so a read error is the likely explanation. The chain carries TRBV29-1 and TRBJ2-3; tentative D call: TRBD2 (6 bases). This CDR3 contains 17 residues. Germline CDR1 SQVTM, CDR2 ANQGSEA. V was trimmed by 3 bases and J by 2 bases, leaving 21 bases between them. CDR3 nucleotides: TGCAGCGTTGAGCCCTCCGGAACTAGCCACTACACAGATACGCAGTATCTT. It translates to CSVEPSGTSHYTDTQYL.

Ten or more counts support this clonotype. V gene TRBV12-3 or TRBV12-4 combines with J gene TRBJ2-7; D is unresolved. With 1 base removed from V and 1 base from J, the gap between germline ends came to 5 bases. CDR3 length: 13 residues. CDR3 region: CASSLGQSYEQYV. DNA of the CDR3: TGTGCCAGCAGTTTAGGGCAGTCCTACGAGCAGTACGTC.

This clonotype came up many times. The chain employs TRBV10-3 and TRBJ2-3, with D possibly being TRBD2 (6 bases). Germline assignment: CDR1 ENHRY and CDR2 SYGVKD. The CDR3 totals 15 residues. The V end was cut by 0 bases, the J end by 6 bases, with 13 bases between. CDR3 loop: CAISESTGGVDTQYF. The CDR3 DNA is TGTGCCATCAGTGAGTCGACTGGCGGGGTGGATACGCAGTATTTT.

This clonotype has a count of ten or more. V and J are TRBV20-1 and TRBJ1-1; TRBD1 aligns across 7 bases. V dropped 6 bases and J dropped 4; count of bases not matched to a gene: 5. The germline V gene has CDR1 DFQATT and CDR2 SNEGSKA (reference sequence). The CDR3 has 12 amino acids. CDR3 in amino acids: CSAPQGSTEAFF. The CDR3 DNA reads TGCAGTGCACCACAGGGGAGCACTGAAGCTTTCTTT.

This chain joins TRBV20-1 and TRBJ1-1; TRBD1 matches at 12 bases. With V trimmed by 6 bases and J by 8 bases, 16 bases remained unmatched. The germline CDR1 and CDR2 sequences are DFQATT and SNEGSKA (reference sequence). The CDR3 runs to 16 residues. The CDR3 nucleotides are TGCAGTGCGGATGCATTTTCGGGACAGGGGGCCGCAGAAGCTTTCTTT. Protein sequence: CSADAFSGQGAAEAFF.

This clonotype was counted many times. V and J are TRBV10-2 and TRBJ2-3; weak D call: TRBD2 (5 bases). Germline V gives CDR1 WSHSY, CDR2 SAAADI. V lost 0 bases and J 1 base, leaving 8 bases between the germline ends. The CDR3 consists of 15 residues. The CDR3, as DNA: TGCGCCAGCAGTGAGTCATGGGGAGGCACAGATACGCAGTATTTT. This sequence encodes CASSESWGGTDTQYF.

On this clonotype itself: A much larger clone differs from this one at a single base, so this may be a read error. The chain joins TRBV7-9 to TRBJ1-1, with unresolved D. The CDR3 runs 14 residues. The germline gives CDR1 SEHNR, CDR2 FQNEAQ (reference sequence). This CDR3 is CASSLRESNTQAFF. The CDR3 bases are TGTGCCAGCAGCCTCCGGGAGAGTAACACTCAAGCTTTCTTT. The whole variable domain, remainder taken from reference TRBV7-9 and TRBJ1-1, is DTGVSQNPRHKITKRGQNVTFRCDPISEHNRLYWYRQTLGQGPEFLTYFQNEAQLEKSRLLSDRFSAERPKGSFSTLEIQRTEQGDSAMYLCASSLRESNTQAFFGQGTRLTVV.

This clonotype was counted between two and nine times. The chain carries TRBV7-2 and TRBJ1-2; D possibly corresponds to TRBD1 (6 bases). The CDR3 spans 15 residues. Per germline, CDR1 SGHTA and CDR2 FQGNSA. V gave up 3 bases and J gave up 4 bases, with 15 bases separating them. The CDR3 reads CASSLSPGETYGYTF. The CDR3 nucleotides read TGTGCCAGCAGCTTGAGTCCAGGGGAGACCTATGGCTACACCTTC.

This clonotype appeared many times. The chain uses TRBV10-3 and TRBJ2-2, with D perhaps TRBD1 (6 bases). Trimming left V 4 bases short and J 0 bases short, with 6 bases between. The CDR3 is made up of 14 amino acids. The germline V gene has CDR1 ENHRY and CDR2 SYGVKD. The CDR3 DNA is TGTGCCATCAGTGGGACAGCGAACACCGGGGAGCTGTTTTTT. It codes for CAISGTANTGELFF.

This clonotype was seen only a few times. V usage is TRBV5-1 and J usage is TRBJ2-7; no clear D gene. CDR1 and CDR2 (germline): SGHRS, YFSETQ. CDR3 length: 14 residues. V lost 0 bases, J lost 1 base, and 8 bases lay in between. This CDR3 reads CASSLDGRSYEQYF. CDR3 coding DNA: TGCGCCAGCAGCTTGGACGGACGGTCCTACGAGCAGTACTTC.

Ten or more counts support this clonotype. V usage is TRBV7-6 and J usage is TRBJ2-2; D is uncertain. V lost 2 bases to trimming and J lost 0 bases, with 10 bases between them. CDR1 is SGHVS, CDR2 FNYEAQ, per germline. The CDR3 has 16 amino acids. CDR3: CASSLSATSNTGELFF. CDR3 bases: TGTGCCAGCAGCTTAAGCGCAACATCGAACACCGGGGAGCTGTTTTTT.

This clonotype was picked up many times. The chain carries TRBV20-1 and TRBJ2-5, with a possible D match to TRBD2 (6 bases). Deletions cut 6 bases from V and 2 bases from J, with 16 bases between. The CDR3 runs 14 residues. CDR1 and CDR2 (germline): DFQATT, SNEGSKA (reference sequence). CDR3 amino acids: CSAETGLEQETQYF. In DNA form, the CDR3 reads TGCAGTGCAGAGACGGGACTGGAACAAGAGACCCAGTACTTC.

This clonotype was counted ten times or more. The rearrangement joins TRBV6-2 or TRBV6-3 to TRBJ2-7; no reliable D call. V lost 0 bases, J lost 2 bases, and 5 bases lay in between. Germline loops: CDR1 MNHEY, CDR2 SVGEGT. The CDR3 contains 13 residues. Here the CDR3 reads CASSYSWTYEQYF. For the CDR3, the DNA is TGTGCCAGCAGTTACTCTTGGACCTACGAGCAGTACTTC.

This clonotype was detected once. This chain links TRBV5-6 with TRBJ2-7; D unresolved. CDR3 length equals 14 residues. Trimming pared 0 bases from V and 2 bases from J, leaving 9 bases between. Germline V gives CDR1 SGHDT, CDR2 YYEEEE. The CDR3 nucleotides are TGTGCCAGCAGCTTGGAAGGCACTCCCTACGAGCAGTACTTC. Translation: CASSLEGTPYEQYF.

At least ten counts were recorded for this clonotype. The J gene is TRBJ2-1, the V gene TRBV6-1; D is undetermined. The length of the CDR3 is 14 residues. Germline V CDR1 and CDR2: MNHNS, SASEGT. V lost 6 bases and J lost 4, with 13 bases in between. The CDR3 region has the DNA TGTGCCAGCAGGGCGGACGTAGGGTACAATGAGCAGTTCTTC. It codes for CASRADVGYNEQFF.

This clonotype has a handful of counts. V gene TRBV10-3 combines with J gene TRBJ2-2; no definite D call. Trimming removed 2 bases at V and 5 bases at J, with 9 bases between. This CDR3 has 14 residues. The germline CDR1 and CDR2 sequences are ENHRY and SYGVKD. The CDR3 DNA reads TGTGCCATCAGTGAGGAGACGGAAACCGGGGAGCTGTTTTTT. Amino acid sequence: CAISEETETGELFF.

Details on this clonotype: Given a much more abundant clone one base away, this may be a read error. The rearrangement links TRBV29-1 to TRBJ2-5; a possible D gene is TRBD2 (6 bases). Germline V gene sequence: CDR1 SQVTM, CDR2 ANQGSEA. The CDR3 loop spans 12 amino acids. V lost 8 bases and J 7 bases, leaving 17 bases between the germline ends. CDR3 in amino acids: CSSDLTGGTQYF. CDR3 nucleotide sequence: TGCAGCTCCGACCTAACCGGGGGGACCCAGTACTTC.

V is TRBV20-1 and J is TRBJ2-5; D assignment may be TRBD1 or TRBD2 (6 bases each). V gave up 2 bases and J gave up 5 bases, with 12 bases separating them. Germline V gene data show CDR1 as DFQATT and CDR2 as SNEGSKA (reference sequence). The CDR3 length is 13 residues. The CDR3 reads CSARNGGRETQYF. CDR3 coding DNA: TGCAGTGCTAGAAATGGGGGGCGGGAGACCCAGTACTTC.

The rearrangement links TRBV10-2 to TRBJ2-7; TRBD1 matches 9 bases. The CDR3 consists of 16 residues. After removal of 3 bases from V and 0 bases from J, the junction contained 6 bases not matched to a gene. The V gene's germline CDR1 is WSHSY and CDR2 SAAADI. CDR3 sequence: CASSDPGQGSSYEQYV. CDR3 bases: TGCGCCAGCAGTGACCCGGGACAGGGAAGCTCCTACGAGCAGTACGTC.

This clonotype was seen many times. The chain combines TRBV15 with TRBJ1-2; a possible D gene is TRBD1 (5 bases). Germline V gives CDR1 LNHNV, CDR2 YYDKDF (reference sequence). CDR3 length: 12 residues. Between the trimmed V and J ends, which lost 8 bases and 2 bases, there was a span of 9 bases. CDR3 DNA: TGTGCCACCCGGGGGTGGAACTATGGCTACACCTTC. Translating it yields CATRGWNYGYTF.

This clonotype was counted only a few times. V is TRBV20-1 and J is TRBJ2-3; TRBD2 agrees at 11 bases. Germline V lookup: CDR1 DFQATT, CDR2 SNEGSKA (reference sequence). J gave up 5 bases and V 4 bases, and 2 bases lay outside the gene matches. The CDR3 contains 13 residues. The CDR3 spells CSAISGGGDTQYF. The CDR3 nucleotides read TGCAGTGCTATTAGCGGGGGGGGAGATACGCAGTATTTT.

A note on this clonotype: A single base separates this from a much larger clone, so it may be a read error. This chain joins TRBV20-1 and TRBJ2-5, with a possible D match to TRBD1 (6 bases). Per germline, CDR1 DFQATT and CDR2 SNEGSKA (reference sequence). CDR3 length: 13 residues. For the CDR3, the DNA is TGCAGTGCTATCGGGACAAAGGGAGAGACCCTGTACTTC. It yields the protein CSAIGTKGETLYF.

This clonotype came up a few times. J is TRBJ2-2 and V is TRBV5-6; 7 bases match TRBD2. Trimming removed 2 bases from V and 7 bases from J; junction bases left unmatched: 8. The CDR3 contains 15 residues. The germline gives CDR1 SGHDT, CDR2 YYEEEE. The CDR3 loop is CASSFGLDRVGELFF. CDR3 nucleotide sequence: TGTGCCAGCAGCTTTGGACTAGATAGGGTCGGGGAGCTGTTTTTT.